This T cell receptor (beta chain) was obtained from a study of regulatory T cells in long-lasting Graves disease. Documented time point: newly diagnosed GD, antithyroid drugs for less than 3 months. There was RNA extracted from PBMCs, and the TCR library was made from it. The patients were enrolled through endocrinology in Xi'an, China. CDR3-region Arm-PCR and iRepertoire HTBI primers produced the TCR beta libraries. TCRdb reprocessed the multiplex PCR reads with MiXCR, giving one entry per CDR3 protein. Altogether hundreds of thousands of distinct CDR3 sequences are present, around 15% being singletons, with the ten largest covering 30%. This clonotype was seen many times. This CDR3 contains 16 residues. The germline V gene has CDR1 SGHKS and CDR2 YYEKEE (reference sequence). The J segment lost 3 bases and the V segment lost 4 bases, leaving 9 bases of the junction unmatched. This sample also appeared in a second study, on T cells in Graves' hyperthyroidism and ophthalmopathy. From that report: Patients aged 18 to 65 had newly diagnosed hyperthyroidism of under 2 months' duration. The HTBI primer set served for first-round RT-PCR of the TCR CDR3. A model using 13 V-J features told ophthalmopathy apart from stable hyperthyroidism.

The specimen was peripheral blood mononuclear cells (PBMCs), collected at new diagnosis, from a patient treated with antithyroid drugs. This sequence was found in a man in his forties with Graves disease. The gene calls are TRBV5-5 and TRBJ2-2, with TRBD2 matching 7 bases. The CDR3 nucleotides read TGTGCCAGCAGCCGGGGGGAGACCGTCCACACCGGGGAGCTGTTTTTT. It translates to CASSRGETVHTGELFF.